This paragraph covers one T cell receptor (beta chain) sequence. The antigen is unknown. There are 17 residues in the CDR3. Trimming took 3 bases from V and 6 from J; bases not matched to a gene: 13. CDR1 is LNHDA and CDR2 is SQIVND in the germline V gene (reference sequence). The record originates from a study of T cell responses to AZD1222 COVID-19 vaccine. Whole-study findings and limits: None of the repertoires were sampled until the peak T cell response had passed. Donors in the cohort were predominantly white British and more often female, and clonal diversity was possibly underestimated. Baseline serology detected seropositivity in only 5 or 6 AZD1222 recipients.

The protocol was immunoSEQ multiplex PCR, while the TCRdb copy is restricted to in-frame clones and leaves out a portion. The table lists more than 85,000 clones, around 93% of them singletons, with more than 6.5% in the top ten. The material was peripheral blood, obtained on day 0 of AZD1222 vaccination. V usage is TRBV19 and J usage is TRBJ2-2; 7 bases map to TRBD1. This receptor was obtained from an adult in good health. The CDR3 loop reads CASSIKGTDLRSGELFF. The CDR3 DNA sequence: TGTGCCAGTAGTATCAAGGGGACAGACCTTAGGTCCGGGGAGCTGTTTTTT.